Each of the 32 T cell receptor beta chains below was sequenced from the same sample in a study of blood T cell repertoires in COVID-19. Here immunoSEQ multiplex PCR was the method, and the copy in TCRdb shows in-frame clones only, minus some. The table includes about 160,000 clones, more than 75% detected once. The specimen was peripheral blood. These receptors were obtained from a man in his 70s with acute or convalescent COVID-19.

This sequence joins TRBV18 and TRBJ2-1, with TRBD2 as a possible D gene (5 bases). The germline V gene has CDR1 KGHSH and CDR2 LQKENI. CDR3 size: 14 residues. V shed 0 bases and J shed 3 bases, with 6 bases lying between them. Here the CDR3 reads CASSPPGNYNEQFF. The CDR3 DNA reads as TGTGCCAGCTCACCACCCGGGAACTACAATGAGCAGTTCTTC. Variable domain in full (rest from reference TRBV18 and TRBJ2-1): NAGVMQNPRHLVRRRGQEARLRCSPMKGHSHVYWYRQLPEEGLKFMVYLQKENIIDESGMPKERFSAEFPKEGPSILRIQQVVRGDSAAYFCASSPPGNYNEQFFGPGTRLTVL.

The V and J genes are TRBV7-9 and TRBJ1-2; TRBD1 aligns across 7 bases. CDR1 and CDR2 (germline): SEHNR, FQNEAQ (reference sequence). V shed 11 bases and J 7 bases; nucleotides not matched to a gene: 16. The CDR3 has 14 amino acids. The CDR3 spells CAGGGTVPMGGYTF. Written as DNA, the CDR3 is TGTGCCGGCGGGGGGACAGTACCCATGGGTGGCTACACCTTC.

V and J are TRBV2 and TRBJ2-1; TRBD2 aligns across 12 bases. The V segment lost 6 bases and the J segment 5 bases; nucleotides outside the gene matches: 8. CDR3 length equals 16 residues. Germline assignment: CDR1 SNHLY and CDR2 FYNNEI. CDR3 DNA sequence: TGTGCCAGCAGAGGGCGACTAGCGGGAGTGGACAATGAGCAGTTCTTC. Translated, it gives CASRGRLAGVDNEQFF.

V is TRBV6-5 and J is TRBJ1-1; no definite D call. Germline V gives CDR1 MNHEY, CDR2 SVGAGI. The CDR3 totals 15 residues. Trimming took off 4 bases at V and 0 bases at J, with 12 bases between the two ends. The CDR3 DNA reads as TGTGCCAGCAGTTTGACCAGGCAATTGAACACTGAAGCTTTCTTT. Protein sequence: CASSLTRQLNTEAFF.

The chain couples TRBV9 to TRBJ2-2, with 10 nucleotides matching TRBD1. The CDR3 contains 17 residues. The germline gives CDR1 SGDLS, CDR2 YYNGEE. V trimming: 4 bases; J trimming: 3 bases; junction bases outside the gene matches: 9. The CDR3 spells CASSPTGTGAYTGELFF. Written as DNA, the CDR3 is TGTGCCAGCAGCCCCACTGGGACAGGGGCGTACACCGGGGAGCTGTTTTTT.

The gene calls are TRBV5-1 and TRBJ1-1; TRBD1 aligns across 8 bases. The germline gives CDR1 SGHRS, CDR2 YFSETQ. The junction had 6 bases not matched to a gene; V was cut back by 2 bases and J by 0 bases. CDR3 length: 16 residues. This CDR3 reads CASSLRTGPVNTEAFF. The CDR3 DNA reads TGCGCCAGCAGCTTACGGACAGGGCCGGTGAACACTGAAGCTTTCTTT.

The chain employs TRBV12-3 or TRBV12-4 and TRBJ1-1; D not resolved. The CDR3 sequence is 13 residues long. V was cut by 2 bases and J by 3 bases, with 7 bases left in between. The CDR3 nucleotides are TGTGCCAGCAGTTTAAAGAGGGACACTGAAGCTTTCTTT. Its protein product is CASSLKRDTEAFF.

The V gene is TRBV9, the J gene TRBJ1-1; TRBD1 is a possible D gene (5 bases). V was cut by 2 bases and J by 5 bases, with 16 bases left in between. This CDR3 is built from 15 residues. CDR1 is SGDLS, CDR2 YYNGEE, per germline. The CDR3 loop reads CASSVQDGGWTEAFF. CDR3 coding DNA: TGTGCCAGCAGCGTTCAAGACGGGGGATGGACTGAAGCTTTCTTT.

The chain joins TRBV4-1 to TRBJ1-1; D unclear. V lost 1 base and J 1 base, leaving 13 bases between the germline ends. Germline V gives CDR1 MGHRA, CDR2 YSYEKL. The CDR3 length is 16 residues. The CDR3 sequence is CASSQAGTIGNTEAFF. The CDR3 nucleotides are TGCGCCAGCAGCCAAGCGGGTACTATCGGGAACACTGAAGCTTTCTTT.

The rearrangement uses TRBV19 and TRBJ2-2, with TRBD2 matching 11 bases. The CDR3 is 17 amino acids. Per germline, CDR1 LNHDA and CDR2 SQIVND (reference sequence). J gave up 3 bases and V 3 bases, and 6 bases lay outside the gene matches. The CDR3 reads CASSMRLAGSYTGELFF. CDR3 DNA sequence: TGTGCCAGTAGTATGCGACTAGCGGGGTCCTACACCGGGGAGCTGTTTTTT.

The chain uses TRBV2 and TRBJ2-3, with a tentative D call TRBD2 (6 bases). CDR3 length: 14 amino acids. The germline gives CDR1 SNHLY, CDR2 FYNNEI. V was shortened by 4 bases and J by 0 bases, with 8 bases between the two germline ends. The CDR3 loop is CASSVRGSTDTQYF. In DNA, the CDR3 is TGTGCCAGCAGTGTTCGGGGGAGCACAGATACGCAGTATTTT.

This chain joins TRBV28 and TRBJ1-2; maybe TRBD1 (6 bases). The CDR3 is 13 amino acids. The germline V gene has CDR1 MDHEN and CDR2 SYDVKM. With 6 bases removed from V and 0 bases from J, the gap between germline ends came to 8 bases. DNA of the CDR3: TGTGCCAGCAGGCCAGGGGCTAACTATGGCTACACCTTC. Translating it yields CASRPGANYGYTF.

The chain uses TRBV28 and TRBJ1-3, with D possibly TRBD1 on 6 matching bases. V was cut by 9 bases and J by 3 bases, with 18 bases left in between. The CDR3 length is 15 residues. CDR1 is MDHEN and CDR2 is SYDVKM in the germline V gene. In DNA, the CDR3 is TGTGCCAGTGGGGCCGGGGGGCCCCGTGGAAACACCATATATTTT. This sequence encodes CASGAGGPRGNTIYF.

This chain uses TRBV27 with TRBJ1-1; a weak D match, TRBD1 (5 bases). Germline lookup yields CDR1 MNHEY and CDR2 SMNVEV (reference sequence). With 8 bases removed from V and 4 bases from J, the gap between germline ends came to 17 bases. The CDR3 has 14 residues. CDR3 DNA: TGTGCCAGCTCTCGCAGGGAGGGCGCCACTGAAGCTTTCTTT. It codes for CASSRREGATEAFF.

The V gene is TRBV18, the J gene TRBJ1-4; D possibly corresponds to TRBD1 (5 bases). The CDR3 is 15 amino acids. Germline V gives CDR1 KGHSH, CDR2 LQKENI. V shed 6 bases and J shed 7 bases, with 18 bases lying between them. Written as DNA, the CDR3 is TGTGCCAGCTCCCCTCCAGGGCACGAGCGTGAAAAACTGTTTTTT. This encodes CASSPPGHEREKLFF.

The chain joins TRBV30 to TRBJ1-2; D gene uncertain. Germline V CDR1 and CDR2: GTSNPN, SVGIG (reference sequence). The CDR3 totals 12 residues. V gave up 2 bases and J gave up 2 bases, with 6 bases separating them. The CDR3: CAWSPRNYGYTF. CDR3 in DNA: TGTGCCTGGAGTCCCAGGAACTATGGCTACACCTTC.

V gene TRBV3-1 (or the pseudogene TRBV3-2) combines with J gene TRBJ1-4, with D uncertain. This CDR3 comprises 14 residues. Germline V CDR1 and CDR2: LGHDT, YNNKEL (reference sequence). Between the trimmed V and J ends, which lost 2 bases and 6 bases, there was a span of 10 bases. CDR3 loop: CASSQSLGDEKLFF. The CDR3 DNA sequence: TGTGCCAGCAGCCAATCCCTCGGAGATGAAAAACTGTTTTTT.

This clone has only a few counts. J is TRBJ2-7 and V is TRBV10-2; 10 nucleotides agree with TRBD1. The germline CDR1 and CDR2 sequences are WSHSY and SAAADI. CDR3 length: 13 amino acids. Losses at the gene ends were 6 bases for V and 3 bases for J; bases not matched to a gene: 2. CDR3 DNA: TGCGCCAGCAGCCGGACAGGGGGCTACGAGCAGTACTTC. As protein: CASSRTGGYEQYF.

The chain is built from TRBV5-4 and TRBJ2-3; 10 bases are a match to TRBD2. J was trimmed by 4 bases and V by 6 bases; bases with no gene match: 11. Germline CDR1 SGHNT, CDR2 YYREEE (reference sequence). The CDR3 has 16 residues. The CDR3 coding sequence is TGTGCCAGCAAAGTAGGAGCGGGGGGGCTGGCAGATACGCAGTATTTT. Translating it yields CASKVGAGGLADTQYF.

The genes are TRBV19 and TRBJ1-6, with a possible D match to TRBD1 (5 bases). Per germline, CDR1 LNHDA and CDR2 SQIVND (reference sequence). V was cut by 5 bases and J by 6 bases, with 8 bases left in between. The CDR3 consists of 13 residues. This CDR3 is CASSQGFNSPLHF. The CDR3 nucleotides are TGTGCCAGTAGTCAGGGTTTTAATTCACCCCTCCACTTT.

V gene TRBV28 combines with J gene TRBJ1-1, with D possibly matching TRBD1 (5 bases). The CDR3 extends over 16 amino acids. Trimming cost V 6 bases and J 1 base, with 18 bases left between them. Germline V gene sequence: CDR1 MDHEN, CDR2 SYDVKM. The DNA for the CDR3 is TGTGCCAGCAGAAGGACACTTGGCCGCGAGAACACTGAAGCTTTCTTT. It codes for CASRRTLGRENTEAFF. Drawing the rest from reference TRBV28 and TRBJ1-1, the complete variable domain is DVKVTQSSRYLVKRTGEKVFLECVQDMDHENMFWYRQDPGLGLRLIYFSYDVKMKEKGDIPEGYSVSREKKERFSLILESASTNQTSMYLCASRRTLGRENTEAFFGQGTRLTVV.

The rearrangement links TRBV14 to TRBJ2-1; D possibly corresponds to TRBD2 (5 bases). The V end lost 0 bases, the J end lost 6 bases, and 15 bases lay between the germline ends. CDR3 length: 16 residues. Germline-derived CDR1 and CDR2 are SGHDN and FVKESK. CDR3 bases: TGTGCCAGCAGCCAAGATCTGGCTAGCCCCTTCAATGAGCAGTTCTTC. It specifies CASSQDLASPFNEQFF.

The genes are TRBV27 and TRBJ1-4, with 11 bases lining up with TRBD1. This CDR3 spans 16 amino acids. CDR1 and CDR2 from the germline V gene are MNHEY and SMNVEV (reference sequence). V was pared by 6 bases and J by 4 bases, with 7 bases of the junction left unmatched. The CDR3 spells CASRWTGGASNEKLFF. CDR3 DNA: TGTGCCAGCAGATGGACAGGGGGCGCTAGTAATGAAAAACTGTTTTTT.

This clone turned up a few times. The rearrangement uses TRBV5-8 and TRBJ1-2; 9 nucleotides match TRBD1. V lost 4 bases to trimming and J lost 8 bases; unmatched junction nucleotides: 9. The CDR3 loop spans 14 amino acids. The germline V gene encodes CDR1 SGHTS and CDR2 YDEGEE. Here the CDR3 reads CASSRNRGLRGYTF. DNA of the CDR3: TGTGCCAGCAGCCGCAACAGGGGGCTTAGGGGCTACACCTTC.

This clone was observed once. V gene TRBV6-1 combines with J gene TRBJ2-3; D is undetermined. The CDR3 sequence is 12 residues long. Germline V gene sequence: CDR1 MNHNS, CDR2 SASEGT. V was trimmed by 2 bases and J by 8 bases, leaving 8 bases between them. The CDR3 sequence is CASSESSGTQYF. Written as DNA, the CDR3 is TGTGCCAGCAGTGAATCCTCCGGTACGCAGTATTTT.

CDR3 loop: CASSEDQGEKLFF. The CDR3 DNA reads as TGTGCCAGCAGCGAGGATCAAGGTGAAAAACTGTTTTTT. V usage is TRBV5-6 and J usage is TRBJ1-4; D gene ambiguous. V shed 4 bases and J shed 7 bases, with 11 bases lying between them. This CDR3 is 13 amino acids long. Germline V CDR1 and CDR2: SGHDT, YYEEEE.

The rearrangement uses TRBV5-4 and TRBJ2-7; 9 bases are shared with TRBD1. V was clipped by 0 bases and J by 3 bases; unmatched bases: 4. The germline V gene encodes CDR1 SGHNT and CDR2 YYREEE (reference sequence). CDR3 length equals 15 residues. As DNA, the CDR3 is TGTGCCAGCAGCTTGGAGGGACAGGGAAGCTACGAGCAGTACTTC. Its translation is CASSLEGQGSYEQYF.

The V gene is TRBV28, the J gene TRBJ2-7; 12 bases line up with TRBD1. The CDR3 consists of 15 residues. CDR1 is MDHEN and CDR2 is SYDVKM in the germline V gene. V lost 6 bases to trimming and J lost 4 bases; unmatched junction nucleotides: 7. CDR3 loop: CASRPPGQGAYEQYF. CDR3 in DNA: TGTGCCAGCAGGCCTCCGGGACAGGGGGCGTACGAGCAGTACTTC.

V and J are TRBV7-9 and TRBJ2-1; a possible D gene is TRBD1 (6 bases). Trimming took 1 base from V and 7 from J, leaving 20 bases between them. The CDR3 runs 17 residues. Germline V gene lookup returns CDR1 SEHNR and CDR2 FQNEAQ (reference sequence). CDR3 nucleotide sequence: TGTGCCAGCAGCTTAGAGGGCAGGGGCCTCAAGAAAAATGAGCAGTTCTTC. This encodes CASSLEGRGLKKNEQFF.

This clone appeared a single time. This chain connects TRBV29-1 to TRBJ2-3, with D tentatively TRBD1 (5 bases). The V and J ends lost 3 bases and 0 bases respectively, with 10 bases between them. In germline, CDR1 is SQVTM, CDR2 ANQGSEA. The CDR3 is 14 amino acids. DNA of the CDR3: TGCAGCGTTGAGGGGCCCAGTAGCACAGATACGCAGTATTTT. As protein: CSVEGPSSTDTQYF.

This rearrangement joins TRBV6-1 to TRBJ2-7; 9 bases line up with TRBD1. The ends lost 2 bases at V and 2 bases at J; junction bases unmatched: 7. Germline lookup yields CDR1 MNHNS and CDR2 SASEGT. The CDR3 spans 16 residues. Written as DNA, the CDR3 is TGTGCCAGCAGTGAACCCCCCGGGACAGGGCCCTACGAGCAGTACTTC. Translated: CASSEPPGTGPYEQYF.

The chain carries TRBV28 and TRBJ2-2, with 10 bases matching TRBD2. The CDR3 runs 15 residues. The germline gives CDR1 MDHEN, CDR2 SYDVKM. Trimming cost V 6 bases and J 6 bases; bases outside gene matches: 7. CDR3 loop: CASRTLAGVSGELFF. The CDR3 region has the DNA TGTGCCAGCAGGACTCTAGCGGGAGTTTCCGGGGAGCTGTTTTTT.